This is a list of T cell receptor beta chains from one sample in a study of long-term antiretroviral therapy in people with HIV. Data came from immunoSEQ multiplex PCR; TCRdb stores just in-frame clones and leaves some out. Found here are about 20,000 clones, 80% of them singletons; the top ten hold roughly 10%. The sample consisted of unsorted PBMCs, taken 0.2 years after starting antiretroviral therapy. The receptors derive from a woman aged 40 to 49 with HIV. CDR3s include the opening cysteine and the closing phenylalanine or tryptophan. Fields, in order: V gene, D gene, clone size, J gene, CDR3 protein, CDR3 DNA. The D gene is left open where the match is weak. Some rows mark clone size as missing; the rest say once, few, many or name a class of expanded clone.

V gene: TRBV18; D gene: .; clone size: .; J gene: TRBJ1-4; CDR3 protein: CASSPQLGGAANEKLFF; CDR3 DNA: TGTGCCAGCTCACCTCAATTGGGGGGCGCGGCTAATGAAAAACTGTTTTTT
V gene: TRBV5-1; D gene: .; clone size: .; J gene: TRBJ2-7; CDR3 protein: CASMVGSGYEQYF; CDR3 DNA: TGCGCCAGCATGGTCGGGAGTGGTTACGAGCAGTACTTC
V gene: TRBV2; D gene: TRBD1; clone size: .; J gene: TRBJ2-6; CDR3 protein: CASRGLDRVDSGANVLTF; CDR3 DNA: TGTGCCAGCAGAGGATTAGACAGGGTAGACTCTGGGGCCAACGTCCTGACTTTC
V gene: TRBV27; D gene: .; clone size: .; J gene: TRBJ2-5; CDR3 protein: CASTPYEGETQYF; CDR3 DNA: TGTGCCAGCACTCCTTATGAGGGGGAGACCCAGTACTTC
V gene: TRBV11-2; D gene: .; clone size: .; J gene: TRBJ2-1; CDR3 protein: CASSSGNGYPYNEQFF; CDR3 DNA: TGTGCCAGCAGCTCCGGGAACGGATACCCCTACAATGAGCAGTTCTTC
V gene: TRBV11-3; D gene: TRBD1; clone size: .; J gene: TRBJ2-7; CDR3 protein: CASSRRDSSYEQYF; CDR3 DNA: TGTGCCAGCAGCAGACGGGACAGCTCCTACGAGCAGTACTTC
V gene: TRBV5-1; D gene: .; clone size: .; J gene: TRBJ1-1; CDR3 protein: CASSLYRGASDSEAFF; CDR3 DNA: TGCGCCAGCAGCTTATACCGGGGCGCATCGGACTCTGAAGCTTTCTTT
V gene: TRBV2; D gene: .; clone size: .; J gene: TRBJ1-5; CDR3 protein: CASTYLTSSNQPQHF; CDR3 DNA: TGTGCCAGCACCTACCTAACGAGTAGCAATCAGCCCCAGCATTTT
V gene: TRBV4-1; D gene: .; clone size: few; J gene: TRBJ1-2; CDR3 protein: CASSQERVGYTF; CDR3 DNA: TGCGCCAGCAGCCAAGAGAGAGTAGGCTACACCTTC
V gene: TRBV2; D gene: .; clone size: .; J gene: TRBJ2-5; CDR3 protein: CASRRGGLETQYF; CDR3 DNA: TGTGCCAGCAGGAGGGGGGGATTAGAGACCCAGTACTTC
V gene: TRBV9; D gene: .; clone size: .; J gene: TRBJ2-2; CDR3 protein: CASSERRGYLGTGELFF; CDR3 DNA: TGTGCCAGCAGCGAGAGGAGGGGGTACCTAGGGACCGGGGAGCTGTTTTTT
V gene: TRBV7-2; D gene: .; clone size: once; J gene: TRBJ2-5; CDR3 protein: CASSLYPEETQYF; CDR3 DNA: TGTGCCAGCAGCCTCTACCCAGAAGAGACCCAGTACTTC
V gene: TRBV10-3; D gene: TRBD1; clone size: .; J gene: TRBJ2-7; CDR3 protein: CAISEWADRGPTDEQYF; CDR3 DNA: TGTGCCATCAGTGAGTGGGCCGACAGGGGGCCCACGGACGAGCAGTACTTC
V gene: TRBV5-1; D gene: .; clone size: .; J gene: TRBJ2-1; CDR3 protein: CASTRDRFYEQFF; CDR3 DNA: TGCGCCAGCACACGTGACAGGTTTTATGAGCAGTTCTTC
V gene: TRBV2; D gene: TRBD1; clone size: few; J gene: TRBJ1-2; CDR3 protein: CASGPRGAGYTF; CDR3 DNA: TGTGCCAGCGGACCCAGGGGGGCTGGCTACACCTTC
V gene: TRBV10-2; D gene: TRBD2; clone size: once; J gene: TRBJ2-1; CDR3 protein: CASRSGLAGYNEQFF; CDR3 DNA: TGCGCCAGCAGGTCGGGACTAGCGGGGTACAATGAGCAGTTCTTC
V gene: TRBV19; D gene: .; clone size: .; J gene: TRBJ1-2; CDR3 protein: CASSDIALANYGYTF; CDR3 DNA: TGTGCCAGTAGTGACATCGCCCTAGCTAACTATGGCTACACCTTC
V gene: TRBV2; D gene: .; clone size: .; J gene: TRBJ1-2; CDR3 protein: CAREWGRVNYGYTF; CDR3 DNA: TGTGCCAGGGAATGGGGGAGGGTTAACTATGGCTACACCTTC
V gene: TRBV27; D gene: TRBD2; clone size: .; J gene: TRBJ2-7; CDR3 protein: CASSTGLAGAGEQYF; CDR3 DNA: TGTGCCAGCAGCACTGGACTAGCGGGTGCGGGGGAGCAGTACTTC
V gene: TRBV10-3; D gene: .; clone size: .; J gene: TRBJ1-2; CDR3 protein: CAITGAQGGYTF; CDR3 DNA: TGTGCCATCACGGGGGCCCAAGGGGGCTACACCTTC
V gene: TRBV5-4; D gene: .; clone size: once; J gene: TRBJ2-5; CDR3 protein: CASSPGSQETQYF; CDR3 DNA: TGTGCCAGCAGCCCAGGGTCGCAAGAGACCCAGTACTTC
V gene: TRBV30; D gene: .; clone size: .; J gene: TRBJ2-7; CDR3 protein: CAWSVRGYEQYF; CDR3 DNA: TGTGCCTGGAGTGTCAGGGGTTACGAGCAGTACTTC
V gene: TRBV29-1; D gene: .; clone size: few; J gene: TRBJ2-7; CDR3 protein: CSVLTGFSSYEQYF; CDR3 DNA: TGCAGCGTTCTAACAGGATTCAGCTCCTACGAGCAGTACTTC
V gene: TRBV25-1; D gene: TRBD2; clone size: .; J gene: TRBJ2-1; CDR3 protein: CASRDSGGSSYNEQFF; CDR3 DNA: TGTGCCAGCAGGGATAGCGGGGGCAGCTCCTACAATGAGCAGTTCTTC
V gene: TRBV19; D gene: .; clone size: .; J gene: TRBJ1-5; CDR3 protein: CASSIDGFAQHF; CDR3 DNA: TGTGCCAGTAGTATAGATGGTTTTGCCCAGCATTTT
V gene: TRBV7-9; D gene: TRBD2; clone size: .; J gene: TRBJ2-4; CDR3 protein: CASSLGTSGSSRNIQYF; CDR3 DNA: TGTGCCAGCAGCTTAGGTACTAGCGGATCTTCAAGAAACATTCAGTACTTC
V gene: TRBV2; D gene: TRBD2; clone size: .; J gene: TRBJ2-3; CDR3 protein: CASRKAGVGDTQYF; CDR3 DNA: TGTGCCAGCAGAAAAGCGGGAGTAGGAGATACGCAGTATTTT
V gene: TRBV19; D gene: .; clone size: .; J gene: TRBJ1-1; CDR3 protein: CASSMIIDSLDAFF; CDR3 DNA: TGTGCCAGTAGTATGATCATTGACAGCCTTGACGCTTTCTTT
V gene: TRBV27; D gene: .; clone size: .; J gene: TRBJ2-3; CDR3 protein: CASRPWGGLDTQYF; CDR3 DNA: TGTGCCAGCAGGCCCTGGGGGGGGCTGGATACGCAGTATTTT
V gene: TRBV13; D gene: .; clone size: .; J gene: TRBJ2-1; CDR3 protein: CASSFEGEYNEQFF; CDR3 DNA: TGTGCCAGCAGCTTCGAAGGGGAATACAATGAGCAGTTCTTC
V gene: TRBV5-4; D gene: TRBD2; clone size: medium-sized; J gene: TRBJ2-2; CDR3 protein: CASSLLAGRGITGELFF; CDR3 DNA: TGTGCCAGCAGCTTGTTAGCGGGGCGGGGAATCACCGGGGAGCTGTTTTTT
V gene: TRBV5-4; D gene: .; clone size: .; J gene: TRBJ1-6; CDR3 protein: CASSLGQINSPLHF; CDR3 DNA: TGTGCCAGCAGCTTAGGACAGATAAATTCACCCCTCCACTTT
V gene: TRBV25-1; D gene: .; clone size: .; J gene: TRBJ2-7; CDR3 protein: CASSEYIGEMQGYEQYF; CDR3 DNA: TGTGCCAGCAGTGAATATATTGGGGAAATGCAGGGATACGAGCAGTACTTC
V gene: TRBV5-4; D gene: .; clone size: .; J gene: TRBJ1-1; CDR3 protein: CASSLDSGLNTEAFF; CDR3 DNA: TGTGCCAGCAGCTTGGATTCAGGGCTGAACACTGAAGCTTTCTTT
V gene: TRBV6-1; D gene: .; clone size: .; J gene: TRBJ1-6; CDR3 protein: CASSEQGSPLHF; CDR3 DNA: TGTGCCAGCAGTGAACAGGGTTCACCCCTCCACTTT
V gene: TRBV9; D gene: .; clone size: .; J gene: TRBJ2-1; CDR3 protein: CASSVYGLPYNEQFF; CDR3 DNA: TGTGCCAGCAGCGTATATGGACTCCCCTACAATGAGCAGTTCTTC
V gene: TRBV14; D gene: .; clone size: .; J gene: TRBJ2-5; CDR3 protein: CASSQVHSSPAETQYF; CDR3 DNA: TGTGCCAGCAGCCAAGTGCATTCCTCCCCTGCGGAGACCCAGTACTTC
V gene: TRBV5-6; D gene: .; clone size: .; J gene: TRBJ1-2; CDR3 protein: CASSFGRGYGYTF; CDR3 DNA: TGTGCCAGCAGCTTCGGCAGGGGCTATGGCTACACCTTC
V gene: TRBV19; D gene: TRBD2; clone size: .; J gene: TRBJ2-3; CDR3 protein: CASSLAGGAGDTQYF; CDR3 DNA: TGTGCCAGTAGCTTAGCGGGGGGGGCAGGGGATACGCAGTATTTT
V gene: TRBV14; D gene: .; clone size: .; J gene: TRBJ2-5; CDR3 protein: CASSQVQETQYF; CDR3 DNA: TGTGCCAGCAGCCAAGTCCAAGAGACCCAGTACTTC
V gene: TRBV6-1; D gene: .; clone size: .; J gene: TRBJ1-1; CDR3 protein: CASSEKRGTEAFF; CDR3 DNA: TGTGCCAGCAGTGAAAAGAGGGGGACTGAAGCTTTCTTT
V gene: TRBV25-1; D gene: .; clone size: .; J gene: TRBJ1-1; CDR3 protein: CASSVDFPGASTEAFF; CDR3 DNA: TGTGCCAGCAGTGTGGATTTTCCGGGCGCGAGCACTGAAGCTTTCTTT
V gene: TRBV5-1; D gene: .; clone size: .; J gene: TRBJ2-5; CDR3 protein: CASSLGLQQRETQYF; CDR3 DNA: TGCGCCAGCAGCTTGGGACTCCAGCAAAGGGAGACCCAGTACTTC
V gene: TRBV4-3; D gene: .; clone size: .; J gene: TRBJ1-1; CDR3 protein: CASSQDRGGGTEAFF; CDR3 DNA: TGCGCCAGCAGCCAAGATCGAGGGGGGGGCACTGAAGCTTTCTTT